The 2 T cell receptor beta chains listed next were all sequenced from one sample in a study of naive and memory T cell subsets. Whole-study results and caveats: Possibly reflecting memory cells re-expressing CD45RA, a few larger clonotypes occurred in naive repertoires, especially CD8.

These TCRs' antigens remain unknown. An equimolar mix of two oligonucleotides served as the beta constant-region primer for TRBC1 and TRBC2. Nested alpha and beta constant-region primers with the SP2 primer drove four PCR rounds on ligated cDNA. A single record per CDR3 protein comes from TCRdb applying MiXCR to the UMI-ligation and nested PCR reads. The repertoire includes about 150,000 distinct CDR3 sequences, over 20% of them detected once, and 0.085% to 0.11% sits in the top ten. The sequenced sample was naive CD4+ T cells from blood. These receptors all stem from a human donor in good health.

This rearrangement joins TRBV18 to TRBJ1-4; D uncertain. V lost 0 bases and J lost 7, with 12 bases in between. Per the germline V gene, CDR1 is KGHSH and CDR2 is LQKENI. This CDR3 has 15 residues. The CDR3 here is CASSPPKGRSEKLFF. In DNA, the CDR3 is TGTGCCAGCTCACCACCTAAAGGGAGAAGTGAAAAACTGTTTTTT.

This clonotype has just a few counts. This chain connects TRBV27 to TRBJ2-7; 7 bases are a match to TRBD1. The CDR3 has 15 amino acids. The junction had 9 bases not matched to a gene; V was cut back by 7 bases and J by 0 bases. Looked up from germline, CDR1 is MNHEY and CDR2 is SMNVEV (reference sequence). In nucleotides, the CDR3 is TGTGCCAGCAAATCGGAGACAGGGCTCTCCTACGAGCAGTACTTC. Its translation: CASKSETGLSYEQYF.